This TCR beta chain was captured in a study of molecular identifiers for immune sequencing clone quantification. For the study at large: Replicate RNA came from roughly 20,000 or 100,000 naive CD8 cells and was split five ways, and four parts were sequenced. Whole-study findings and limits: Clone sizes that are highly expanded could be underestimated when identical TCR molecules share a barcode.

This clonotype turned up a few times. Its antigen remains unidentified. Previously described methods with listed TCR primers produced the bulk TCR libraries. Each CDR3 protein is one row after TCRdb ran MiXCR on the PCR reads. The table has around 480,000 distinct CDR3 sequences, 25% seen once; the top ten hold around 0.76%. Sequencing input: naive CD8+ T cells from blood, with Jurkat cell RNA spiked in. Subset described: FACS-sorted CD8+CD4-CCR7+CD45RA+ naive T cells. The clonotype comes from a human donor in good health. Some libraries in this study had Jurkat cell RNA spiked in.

The CDR3 region has the DNA TGCAGTGCTAGAGGCTCGTTATGGGGGAACCTCCAAGAGACCCAGTACTTC. Its translation is CSARGSLWGNLQETQYF. The J gene is TRBJ2-5, the V gene TRBV20-1; D may be TRBD1 or TRBD2 (5 bases each). The CDR3 covers 17 residues. V was trimmed by 1 base and J by 1 base, leaving 19 bases between them. Per germline, CDR1 DFQATT and CDR2 SNEGSKA (reference sequence).